This TCR beta chain appears in the sequencing data of a study of cytomegalovirus exposure and HLA in healthy donors. Study-wide findings and caveats: Researchers catalogued roughly 170 TCR beta chains as cytomegalovirus-associated.

Using immunoSEQ multiplex PCR, the repertoire was profiled, and TCRdb retains in-frame clones only, with some absent. The data show about 98,000 clones, around 88% seen once. Concerning this clone: What it recognizes is unknown.

The CDR3 totals 21 residues. Germline V gene lookup returns CDR1 LGHNT and CDR2 FRNRAP. The V end lost 0 bases, the J end lost 3 bases, and 30 bases lay between the germline ends. This receptor was identified in a woman in her twenties or thirties in good health and CMV-seronegative. Sequencing used PBMCs. The chain employs TRBV12-5 and TRBJ2-7; D may be TRBD1 (5 bases). The CDR3 region is CASGLVLLPVGLGRPSYEQYF. Here the CDR3 DNA reads TGTGCTAGTGGTTTGGTACTGCTCCCCGTGGGTTTGGGGCGTCCGAGCTACGAGCAGTACTTC. The entire variable domain, with the rest obtained from reference TRBV12-5 and TRBJ2-7, is as follows: DARVTQTPRHKVTEMGQEVTMRCQPILGHNTVFWYRQTMMQGLELLAYFRNRAPLDDSGMPKDRFSAEMPDATLATLKIQPSEPRDSAVYFCASGLVLLPVGLGRPSYEQYFGPGTRLTVT.